The 10 T cell receptor beta chains below were found in one sample sequenced in a study of cytomegalovirus exposure and HLA in healthy donors. PCR used 60 Vbeta primers and 13 Jbeta primers. Produced via immunoSEQ multiplex PCR; TCRdb's table is partial and in-frame only. The sample holds roughly 150,000 clones, over 70% seen once. Sequencing was performed on PBMCs. These TCRs come from a man aged 25-45 years in good health and CMV-seronegative.

The chain joins TRBV9 to TRBJ1-1, with 12 bases lining up with TRBD1. This CDR3 spans 13 amino acids. Germline V gene data show CDR1 as SGDLS and CDR2 as YYNGEE. V was pared by 4 bases and J by 12 bases, with 7 bases of the junction left unmatched. CDR3 bases: TGTGCCAGCAGCCCGGGGGGACAGGGGGCGACTTTCTTT. It translates to CASSPGGQGATFF. The whole variable domain, filled in from reference TRBV9 and TRBJ1-1, reads DSGVTQTPKHLITATGQRVTLRCSPRSGDLSVYWYQQSLDQGLQFLIQYYNGEERAKGNILERFSAQQFPDLHSELNLSSLELGDSALYFCASSPGGQGATFFGQGTRLTVV.

The chain is built from TRBV19 and TRBJ2-1, with D possibly TRBD1 on 6 matching bases. The CDR3 has 13 residues. The germline V and J ends were trimmed by 5 bases and 7 bases, with 12 bases remaining between them. Per germline, CDR1 LNHDA and CDR2 SQIVND (reference sequence). DNA of the CDR3: TGTGCCAGTAGTTTGATCAGGGGAAATGAGCAGTTCTTC. It codes for CASSLIRGNEQFF.

V is TRBV7-9 and J is TRBJ2-3, with a weak D call TRBD2 (6 bases). Germline CDR1 reads SEHNR; CDR2 reads FQNEAQ (reference sequence). Between the trimmed V and J ends, which lost 5 bases and 4 bases, there was a span of 13 bases. This CDR3 is built from 14 residues. In nucleotides, the CDR3 is TGTGCCAGCAGCCTTGACTCGGGGGCAGATACGCAGTATTTT. Amino acid sequence: CASSLDSGADTQYF.

The J gene is TRBJ1-5, the V gene TRBV29-1; unclear D gene. Looked up from germline, CDR1 is SQVTM and CDR2 is ANQGSEA. V shed 6 bases and J shed 5 bases, with 11 bases lying between them. CDR3 length: 12 amino acids. CDR3 DNA sequence: TGCAGCGTGGCTTCAGGTGATCAGCCCCAGCATTTT. Its translation: CSVASGDQPQHF.

The J gene is TRBJ1-5, the V gene TRBV10-3; a possible D gene is TRBD1 (5 bases). V was cut by 8 bases and J by 4 bases, with 12 bases left in between. This CDR3 is 13 amino acids long. Germline V gene sequence: CDR1 ENHRY, CDR2 SYGVKD. This CDR3 reads CAIGGGENQPQHF. The CDR3 DNA sequence: TGTGCCATCGGGGGAGGCGAAAATCAGCCCCAGCATTTT.

The chain combines TRBV5-1 with TRBJ2-3; the D gene is possibly TRBD1 (8 bases). CDR3 size: 17 residues. The V gene lost 4 bases and the J gene lost 4 bases, with 22 bases spanning the gap. Germline-derived CDR1 and CDR2 are SGHRS and YFSETQ. CDR3 nucleotides: TGCGCCAGCAGCAAAAATTTCTTTACAGGGGGGGCAGATACGCAGTATTTT. Protein product: CASSKNFFTGGADTQYF.

V and J are TRBV18 and TRBJ2-7, with 13 bases aligning to TRBD2. Trimming took 3 bases from V and 3 from J; bases not matched to a gene: 5. The CDR3 has 16 residues. The germline V gene has CDR1 KGHSH and CDR2 LQKENI. CDR3 in DNA: TGTGCCAGCTCACCTTTGGGACTAGCGGGAATCTACGAGCAGTACTTC. It codes for CASSPLGLAGIYEQYF. Supplemented by reference TRBV18 and TRBJ2-7, the full variable domain reads NAGVMQNPRHLVRRRGQEARLRCSPMKGHSHVYWYRQLPEEGLKFMVYLQKENIIDESGMPKERFSAEFPKEGPSILRIQQVVRGDSAAYFCASSPLGLAGIYEQYFGPGTRLTVT.

V and J are TRBV6-5 and TRBJ2-7, with TRBD1 matching 7 bases. CDR1 and CDR2 from the germline V gene are MNHEY and SVGAGI. This CDR3 region has 13 residues. J was trimmed by 5 bases and V by 6 bases; bases with no gene match: 7. Here the CDR3 reads CASRGQALDEQYF. The CDR3 DNA reads TGTGCCAGCAGAGGACAGGCACTTGACGAGCAGTACTTC.

This clone was observed a few times. The chain uses TRBV28 and TRBJ1-1; 8 nucleotides match TRBD1. The junction had 9 bases not matched to a gene; V was cut back by 4 bases and J by 5 bases. This CDR3 spans 15 amino acids. The germline CDR1 and CDR2 sequences are MDHEN and SYDVKM. Here the CDR3 DNA reads TGTGCCAGCAGTTCTACAGGGGGAGGGAAGACTGAAGCTTTCTTT. Amino acids: CASSSTGGGKTEAFF. Full variable domain (missing parts from reference TRBV28 and TRBJ1-1): DVKVTQSSRYLVKRTGEKVFLECVQDMDHENMFWYRQDPGLGLRLIYFSYDVKMKEKGDIPEGYSVSREKKERFSLILESASTNQTSMYLCASSSTGGGKTEAFFGQGTRLTVV.

This chain uses TRBV2 with TRBJ2-7, with D uncertain. Germline lookup yields CDR1 SNHLY and CDR2 FYNNEI. V was shortened by 5 bases and J by 5 bases, with 16 bases between the two germline ends. The CDR3 totals 14 residues. The CDR3 loop reads CASSYTVSFDEQYF. CDR3 DNA: TGTGCCAGCAGTTATACTGTGAGTTTCGACGAGCAGTACTTC.